This TCR beta chain was identified during a study of STAT5B mutations in CD4+ large granular lymphocyte leukemia (dated by TCRdb to between 2020 and 2023). Some background on the complete study: Among the healthy controls, the CDR3 'QG' motif was associated with a particular HLA allele. The study compared the TCRbeta repertoires of patients with CD4+ T-cell large granular lymphocyte leukemia against those of healthy blood donors. Flow cytometry on FACSCanto II or FACSVerse showed that the purified fractions were more than 95% pure among lymphocytes. Study-wide conclusions, independent of this receptor: TRBV06-family usage was enriched among the top patient clones (8/27) compared with healthy controls (2/35). The data were not HLA-matched, and the higher clonality in CD4+ T-LGLL than in CD8+ T-LGLL could be due to the relatively small sample size. CD4-sorted patient repertoires appeared more clonal than healthy CD4+ repertoires, and this difference persisted after removing the putative leukemic clones. Main leukemic clonotypes were private to each patient, although roughly 25% of the main leukemic clonotypes were found at low frequency in the non-leukemic repertoires of other patients.

This clone showed up just a few times. The antigen it binds to is not known. No per-base quality is available; no much larger clone lies one base away. The healthy control group was made up of 30 to 45 blood donors, and the Finnish Red Cross blood service supplied their buffy coats. All TCR-sequenced material derived from peripheral blood: patient blood samples and healthy donor buffy coats. Ficoll-Hypaque gradient centrifugation was used to isolate peripheral blood mononuclear cells. Magnetic purification was used to isolate CD4+ cells from the buffy coats of the healthy controls. The Gentra Puregene Cell and Tissue kit was used to extract genomic DNA, and a Qubit 2.0 fluorometer was used to measure the amount of genomic DNA. TCRbeta rearrangements were sequenced from genomic DNA using the immunoSEQ assay at survey resolution. From the authors' description of their analysis: In the TCR sequencing data, the lowest productive clonotype frequency that could be detected was 2.59 x 10-5. Only productive TCRbeta rearrangements, meaning sequences that were complete and in-frame, were kept for the analyses. The clonality of each sample was calculated as Simpson clonality in the immunoSEQ Analyzer version 3.0. Clones were binned by frequency as very rare, small, medium, large (1-20%) or hyperexpanded (>20%). Generation probabilities were estimated with OLGA 1.2.3, V-gene circos plots were made with VDJtools, specificities were looked up in VDJdb, and CDR3 motifs were identified with GLIPH. The clones in this table, taken by TCRdb from immuneACCESS, are in-frame only. Not every clone is retained; where verified, under half of the shortfall comes from an unresolved V gene, and the cause of the rest is unknown. D and trimming were read from the DNA, whereas the V and J calls and clone size are those reported in that table. This sample lists 25,000 to 35,000 clones; about 78% were detected once. The leading ten clones occupy roughly 2.5% of the sample.

Including cysteine and phenylalanine, the CDR3 has 13 amino acids. This entry keeps only the CDR3 DNA: 39 bases, framed from base 1. The junction shows trimming of 2 bases on V and 7 bases on J, and the gene matches do not reach 7 bases of it. From the germline V gene, CDR1 is SQVTM and CDR2 is ANQGSEA. The chain is made from TRBV29-1 and TRBJ2-5, with 7 central nucleotides matching TRBD2. The origin of this receptor is a human donor in good health. Sequenced: CD4+ T cells from blood buffy coats. The CDR3 loop reads CSVEWGREGTQYF. The DNA sequence follows: TGCAGCGTTGAATGGGGGAGGGAAGGGACCCAGTACTTC.